Listed below are T cell receptor beta chains from one sample, sequenced in a study of cytomegalovirus exposure and HLA in healthy donors. Profiling relied on immunoSEQ multiplex PCR, and the TCRdb table lists in-frame clones only, not all of them. The data hold 200,000 to 250,000 clones, with approximately 80% observed a single time. The sequenced material came from PBMCs. Receptors originate from a boy younger than 10 in good health and CMV-seronegative. Both conserved end residues are part of each CDR3. D genes are given only for firm matches. Rows give clone size only sometimes, using once, few, many, or a class for an expanded clone.

clone_size: .
j_call: TRBJ1-5
v_call: TRBV19
d_call: .
cdr3_aa: CASSSGVAGSNQPQHF
cdr3_nt: TGTGCCAGTAGTAGCGGGGTGGCAGGTAGCAATCAGCCCCAGCATTTT

clone_size: few
j_call: TRBJ2-1
v_call: TRBV10-1
d_call: .
cdr3_aa: CASSEEISYNEQFF
cdr3_nt: TGCGCCAGCAGTGAGGAGATCTCCTACAATGAGCAGTTCTTC

clone_size: .
j_call: TRBJ1-3
v_call: TRBV5-5
d_call: TRBD1
cdr3_aa: CASRRTGGNTIYF
cdr3_nt: TGTGCCAGCAGACGGACAGGGGGAAACACCATATATTTT

clone_size: .
j_call: TRBJ2-7
v_call: TRBV5-4
d_call: TRBD1
cdr3_aa: CASSRQGSYEQYF
cdr3_nt: TGTGCCAGCAGCAGACAGGGCTCCTACGAGCAGTACTTC

clone_size: .
j_call: TRBJ1-1
v_call: TRBV25-1
d_call: TRBD1
cdr3_aa: CASSAWGQGGTEAFF
cdr3_nt: TGTGCCAGCAGTGCATGGGGACAGGGAGGCACTGAAGCTTTCTTT

clone_size: .
j_call: TRBJ2-7
v_call: TRBV11-2
d_call: .
cdr3_aa: CASSSPKGSEQYF
cdr3_nt: TGTGCCAGCAGCTCCCCAAAGGGGTCCGAGCAGTACTTC

clone_size: once
j_call: TRBJ2-7
v_call: TRBV9
d_call: .
cdr3_aa: CASSVGTVTYEQYF
cdr3_nt: TGTGCCAGCAGCGTAGGAACGGTGACCTACGAGCAGTACTTC

clone_size: .
j_call: TRBJ2-7
v_call: TRBV13
d_call: .
cdr3_aa: CASSLGTAYEQYF
cdr3_nt: TGTGCCAGCAGCTTAGGGACAGCCTACGAGCAGTACTTC

clone_size: .
j_call: TRBJ1-2
v_call: TRBV15
d_call: .
cdr3_aa: CATSREQGGYGYTF
cdr3_nt: TGTGCCACCAGCAGAGAGCAGGGTGGCTATGGCTACACCTTC

clone_size: .
j_call: TRBJ2-1
v_call: TRBV7-9
d_call: .
cdr3_aa: CASSATGIIEQFF
cdr3_nt: TGTGCCAGCAGCGCCACAGGGATAATTGAGCAGTTCTTC

clone_size: few
j_call: TRBJ1-1
v_call: TRBV5-1
d_call: .
cdr3_aa: CASSLRAGTNTEAFF
cdr3_nt: TGCGCCAGCAGCTTGCGTGCGGGGACGAACACTGAAGCTTTCTTT

clone_size: .
j_call: TRBJ1-5
v_call: TRBV19
d_call: .
cdr3_aa: CASSAGIWGNQPQHF
cdr3_nt: TGTGCCAGTAGCGCAGGGATTTGGGGCAATCAGCCCCAGCATTTT

clone_size: .
j_call: TRBJ1-2
v_call: TRBV27
d_call: TRBD1
cdr3_aa: CASRQGSVGSPGQSNYGYTF
cdr3_nt: TGTGCCAGCAGGCAGGGAAGCGTCGGCTCTCCGGGACAGAGTAACTATGGCTACACCTTC

clone_size: .
j_call: TRBJ2-2
v_call: TRBV12-5
d_call: TRBD1
cdr3_aa: CASGLIRQGHTGELFF
cdr3_nt: TGTGCTAGTGGTTTGATAAGACAGGGGCACACCGGGGAGCTGTTTTTT

clone_size: once
j_call: TRBJ2-7
v_call: TRBV10-2
d_call: .
cdr3_aa: CASSEPGSPTYEQYF
cdr3_nt: TGCGCCAGCAGTGAGCCAGGCAGCCCGACCTACGAGCAGTACTTC

clone_size: .
j_call: TRBJ2-1
v_call: TRBV11-3
d_call: TRBD2
cdr3_aa: CASSTRLAGPPEQFF
cdr3_nt: TGTGCCAGCAGCACGCGACTAGCGGGGCCGCCTGAGCAGTTCTTC

clone_size: .
j_call: TRBJ2-3
v_call: TRBV11-2
d_call: .
cdr3_aa: CASSLGVSTDTQYF
cdr3_nt: TGTGCCAGCAGCTTAGGAGTCAGCACAGATACGCAGTATTTT

clone_size: .
j_call: TRBJ1-5
v_call: TRBV12-2
d_call: .
cdr3_aa: CASRLGDKNQPQHF
cdr3_nt: TGTGCAAGTCGCTTAGGGGACAAAAATCAGCCCCAGCATTTT

clone_size: .
j_call: TRBJ1-6
v_call: TRBV5-1
d_call: TRBD1
cdr3_aa: CASTQDRGNSPLHF
cdr3_nt: TGCGCCAGCACCCAGGACAGGGGGAATTCACCCCTCCACTTT

clone_size: few
j_call: TRBJ2-1
v_call: TRBV5-4
d_call: TRBD2
cdr3_aa: CASSGTSGYNEQFF
cdr3_nt: TGTGCCAGCAGCGGGACTAGCGGATACAATGAGCAGTTCTTC

clone_size: once
j_call: TRBJ2-3
v_call: TRBV4-2
d_call: TRBD2
cdr3_aa: CASSHSGGESTDTQYF
cdr3_nt: TGTGCCAGCAGCCATAGCGGGGGGGAGAGCACAGATACGCAGTATTTT

clone_size: .
j_call: TRBJ2-7
v_call: TRBV19
d_call: TRBD2
cdr3_aa: CASSSAWGLAGGYEQYF
cdr3_nt: TGTGCCAGTAGTTCTGCATGGGGACTAGCGGGAGGTTACGAGCAGTACTTC

clone_size: .
j_call: TRBJ1-5
v_call: TRBV6-5
d_call: TRBD1
cdr3_aa: CASSRGQVAQPQHF
cdr3_nt: TGTGCCAGCAGTCGAGGACAGGTTGCTCAGCCCCAGCATTTT

clone_size: .
j_call: TRBJ1-2
v_call: TRBV4-1
d_call: TRBD1
cdr3_aa: CASSRVGQGGYTF
cdr3_nt: TGCGCCAGCAGCCGAGTAGGACAGGGTGGCTACACCTTC

clone_size: once
j_call: TRBJ2-2
v_call: TRBV5-4
d_call: .
cdr3_aa: CASSVRQDNTGELFF
cdr3_nt: TGTGCCAGCAGCGTCCGACAGGATAACACCGGGGAGCTGTTTTTT

clone_size: .
j_call: TRBJ1-1
v_call: TRBV4-1
d_call: .
cdr3_aa: CASSQGQGDTEAFF
cdr3_nt: TGCGCCAGCAGCCAGGGGCAGGGTGACACTGAAGCTTTCTTT

clone_size: few
j_call: TRBJ1-2
v_call: TRBV7-9
d_call: TRBD1
cdr3_aa: CASSYQGAFYGYTF
cdr3_nt: TGTGCCAGCAGCTACCAGGGGGCTTTCTATGGCTACACCTTC

clone_size: .
j_call: TRBJ2-1
v_call: TRBV4-1
d_call: TRBD1
cdr3_aa: CASSQRDRGNEQFF
cdr3_nt: TGCGCCAGCAGCCAACGGGACAGGGGGAATGAGCAGTTCTTC

clone_size: .
j_call: TRBJ2-1
v_call: TRBV7-2
d_call: .
cdr3_aa: CASSLGLVVYNEQFF
cdr3_nt: TGTGCCAGCAGCTTGGGGCTAGTAGTTTACAATGAGCAGTTCTTC

clone_size: few
j_call: TRBJ1-5
v_call: TRBV5-1
d_call: TRBD1
cdr3_aa: CASTLPPRDRGNQPQHF
cdr3_nt: TGCGCCAGCACCCTCCCCCCCCGGGACAGGGGCAATCAGCCCCAGCATTTT

clone_size: .
j_call: TRBJ2-7
v_call: TRBV6-1
d_call: .
cdr3_aa: CATAVGGGSYEQYF
cdr3_nt: TGTGCCACCGCGGTTGGGGGCGGATCCTACGAGCAGTACTTC

clone_size: .
j_call: TRBJ2-3
v_call: TRBV27
d_call: .
cdr3_aa: CASKTTDTQYF
cdr3_nt: TGTGCCAGCAAAACAACAGATACGCAGTATTTT

clone_size: .
j_call: TRBJ1-3
v_call: TRBV5-1
d_call: TRBD1
cdr3_aa: CASSRGLMGQALGNTIYF
cdr3_nt: TGCGCCAGCAGCCGGGGACTAATGGGACAGGCGCTTGGAAACACCATATATTTT

clone_size: .
j_call: TRBJ1-1
v_call: TRBV19
d_call: .
cdr3_aa: CASSIDFTTGLMNTEAFF
cdr3_nt: TGTGCCAGTAGTATTGATTTCACGACAGGCCTTATGAACACTGAAGCTTTCTTT

clone_size: .
j_call: TRBJ2-5
v_call: TRBV6-1
d_call: .
cdr3_aa: CASSALQGWETQYF
cdr3_nt: TGTGCCAGCAGTGCGTTACAGGGTTGGGAGACCCAGTACTTC

clone_size: .
j_call: TRBJ2-3
v_call: TRBV19
d_call: TRBD1
cdr3_aa: CAIGDRGRTDTQYF
cdr3_nt: TGTGCCATAGGAGACAGGGGTCGGACAGATACGCAGTATTTT

clone_size: .
j_call: TRBJ2-1
v_call: TRBV5-6
d_call: TRBD2
cdr3_aa: CASNLRLAETNEQFF
cdr3_nt: TGTGCCAGCAACTTGAGACTAGCGGAGACCAATGAGCAGTTCTTC

clone_size: .
j_call: TRBJ2-7
v_call: TRBV4-2
d_call: TRBD1
cdr3_aa: CASSRGTGPYEQYF
cdr3_nt: TGTGCCAGCAGCCGTGGGACAGGGCCCTACGAGCAGTACTTC

clone_size: .
j_call: TRBJ2-3
v_call: TRBV6-5
d_call: .
cdr3_aa: CASSRRGTYTDTQYF
cdr3_nt: TGTGCCAGCAGCCGCCGGGGAACTTACACAGATACGCAGTATTTT

clone_size: .
j_call: TRBJ2-5
v_call: TRBV6-1
d_call: .
cdr3_aa: CASSHPGFGETQYF
cdr3_nt: TGTGCCAGCAGCCATCCAGGGTTTGGGGAGACCCAGTACTTC

clone_size: .
j_call: TRBJ2-2
v_call: TRBV19
d_call: .
cdr3_aa: CASSPVGGSDTGELFF
cdr3_nt: TGTGCCAGTAGCCCCGTAGGAGGCTCGGACACCGGGGAGCTGTTTTTT

clone_size: .
j_call: TRBJ1-6
v_call: TRBV6-5
d_call: .
cdr3_aa: CASSYITGQGSPLHF
cdr3_nt: TGTGCCAGCAGTTACATCACAGGGCAAGGGTCACCCCTCCACTTT

clone_size: .
j_call: TRBJ2-7
v_call: TRBV10-3
d_call: TRBD1
cdr3_aa: CAISITDRGVYEQYF
cdr3_nt: TGTGCCATCAGTATAACCGACAGGGGTGTCTACGAGCAGTACTTC

clone_size: .
j_call: TRBJ1-1
v_call: TRBV11-2
d_call: TRBD1
cdr3_aa: CASSQYRQGDTEAFF
cdr3_nt: TGTGCCAGCAGCCAATATCGACAGGGAGACACTGAAGCTTTCTTT